A selection of T cell receptor beta chains follows, all from one sample in a study of blood T cell repertoires in COVID-19. Libraries were prepared by immunoSEQ multiplex PCR; TCRdb keeps only in-frame clonotypes and omits some of them. The sample carries roughly 160,000 clones, roughly 85% recorded once. The sequencing sample was made of peripheral blood. These receptors came from a man aged 40-49 years with acute or convalescent COVID-19. CDR3s include the opening cysteine and the closing phenylalanine or tryptophan. A D gene is named only where the DNA matches it firmly. A row's size may be missing; if present it is once, few, many or a size class.

clone size	J gene	D gene	V gene	CDR3 DNA	CDR3 protein
NA	TRBJ1-4	NA	TRBV12-1	TGTGCCAGCAGCTGTCGGGTCAATGAAAAACTGTTTTTT	CASSCRVNEKLFF
NA	TRBJ1-4	NA	TRBV19	TGTGCCAGTAAGCGACGAGAACCTAATGAAAAACTGTTTTTT	CASKRREPNEKLFF
few	TRBJ2-2	TRBD2	TRBV2	TGTGCCAGCAGTGGGACTAGCGGGGGTTCCGGGGAGCTGTTTTTT	CASSGTSGGSGELFF
NA	TRBJ1-1	TRBD1	TRBV9	TGTGCCAGCAGCGCCCGACAGGGCGCCCGGGTCACTGAAGCTTTCTTT	CASSARQGARVTEAFF
few	TRBJ1-1	NA	TRBV7-8	TGTGCCAGCCGGGGGGAGGGATGGCTAACTGAAGCTTTCTTT	CASRGEGWLTEAFF
NA	TRBJ2-7	NA	TRBV19	TGTGCCAGTACCCCCCCTCGTAACGAGCAGTACTTC	CASTPPRNEQYF
NA	TRBJ1-1	NA	TRBV5-6	TGTGCCAGCAGCCGAGGGTCGGGGTCTGAAGCTTTCTTT	CASSRGSGSEAFF
NA	TRBJ2-5	NA	TRBV12-3/TRBV12-4	TGTGCCAGCAGTTTCAGGGGCCAAGAGACCCAGTACTTC	CASSFRGQETQYF
NA	TRBJ2-7	TRBD2	TRBV4-1	TGCGCCAGCAGCCAAGGACTAGCGGGGGGGCCGAGCTACGAGCAGTACTTC	CASSQGLAGGPSYEQYF
NA	TRBJ1-2	NA	TRBV12-3/TRBV12-4	TGTGCCAGCAGCTCAACGGGGGGCTATGGCTACACCTTC	CASSSTGGYGYTF
once	TRBJ1-2	NA	TRBV28	TGTGCCAGCAGTCGCCGACAGTATGGCTACACCTTC	CASSRRQYGYTF
NA	TRBJ1-5	NA	TRBV7-2	TGTGCCAGCAGCTTACAAGAGAATCAGCCCCAGCATTTT	CASSLQENQPQHF
NA	TRBJ2-4	NA	TRBV13	TGTGCCAGCAGCGAGGGGGGGGAGCCGTACTTC	CASSEGGEPYF
NA	TRBJ1-2	NA	TRBV19	TGTGCCAGTAGTGCGCTAAACTATGGCTACACCTTC	CASSALNYGYTF
NA	TRBJ1-1	NA	TRBV6-5	TGTGCCAGCAGTTACGTGGGAGTAGCTTTCTTT	CASSYVGVAFF
once	TRBJ1-2	NA	TRBV27	TGTGCCAGCAGTCCAGACAGAAACTATGGCTACACCTTC	CASSPDRNYGYTF
few	TRBJ1-2	NA	TRBV24-1	TGTGCCACCAGTGTGCCGGGAAGTAGAGGCTACACCTTC	CATSVPGSRGYTF
NA	TRBJ2-1	NA	TRBV29-1	TGCAGCGTTGAATTTGGCGGGGCTGTCGGACGCGGTGAGCAGTTCTTC	CSVEFGGAVGRGEQFF
NA	TRBJ1-1	NA	TRBV4-1	TGCGCCAGCAGCCCCAGGAGGGGCGCGATCACTGAAGCTTTCTTT	CASSPRRGAITEAFF
NA	TRBJ1-1	NA	TRBV2	TGTGCCAGCAGTGTTACAGGATTGAACACTGAAGCTTTCTTT	CASSVTGLNTEAFF
NA	TRBJ1-1	NA	TRBV9	TGTGCCAGCAGCGTTTCTCCTATTACGGGCACTGAAGCTTTCTTT	CASSVSPITGTEAFF
NA	TRBJ2-3	TRBD1	TRBV6-5	TGTGCCAGCAGATCAGACAGGGAAGATACGCAGTATTTT	CASRSDREDTQYF
NA	TRBJ2-3	NA	TRBV15	TGTGCCACCTCCCGAGCGGCACGCACAGATACGCAGTATTTT	CATSRAARTDTQYF
NA	TRBJ1-6	TRBD1	TRBV5-3	TGTGCCAGAAGCTTGACCGGGACAGGGAATTCACCCCTCCACTTT	CARSLTGTGNSPLHF
NA	TRBJ2-7	NA	TRBV30	TGTGCCTGGAGTGTAGGAAGAGGTACCCTGTACGAGCAGTACTTC	CAWSVGRGTLYEQYF
NA	TRBJ2-7	NA	TRBV11-2	TGTGCCAGCAGCCTATTTACCTCCTACGAGCAGTACTTC	CASSLFTSYEQYF
NA	TRBJ2-2	NA	TRBV2	TGTGCCAGCAGTGAGCTGGGTCGGGGCACCGGGGAGCTGTTTTTT	CASSELGRGTGELFF
NA	TRBJ2-7	TRBD2	TRBV28	TGTGCCAGCAGTACTTCAAAGCGGGGGCGGACCTACGAGCAGTACTTC	CASSTSKRGRTYEQYF
NA	TRBJ1-1	NA	TRBV7-9	TGTGCCAGCAGCTTAGAACAGACTGAAGCTTTCTTT	CASSLEQTEAFF
once	TRBJ2-1	TRBD1	TRBV11-3	TGTGCCAGCAGCTCCGGACAGGGGGAGCAGTTCTTC	CASSSGQGEQFF
NA	TRBJ1-2	TRBD1	TRBV4-3	TGCGCCAGCAGCCAAGATCTCACGGACAGGGTGGATGGCTACACCTTC	CASSQDLTDRVDGYTF
NA	TRBJ2-7	TRBD2	TRBV9	TGTGCCAGCAGCCCTAGGGAGGGGCAGTACGAGCAGTACTTC	CASSPREGQYEQYF
NA	TRBJ2-7	TRBD2	TRBV3-1/TRBV3-2	TGTGCCAGCAGCCAAGATACAGCGGGGGTGGGTGAGCAGTACTTC	CASSQDTAGVGEQYF
NA	TRBJ1-2	NA	TRBV7-9	TGTGCCAGCAGCTTAGATGGAGGGTCACGCTACACCTTC	CASSLDGGSRYTF
NA	TRBJ2-3	NA	TRBV19	TGTGCCAGTAGTCCCGGGACTTTGGGCGCAGATACGCAGTATTTT	CASSPGTLGADTQYF
NA	TRBJ1-2	NA	TRBV18	TGTGCCAGCTCACCGGTGGAACAGTTCTATGGCTACACCTTC	CASSPVEQFYGYTF
few	TRBJ2-7	TRBD1	TRBV27	TGTGCCAGCAGTTTACGGACAGGTCAACACGAGCAGTACTTC	CASSLRTGQHEQYF
few	TRBJ2-7	TRBD1	TRBV28	TGTGCCAGCAGTCTAACGACAGGGGGGCATGGGTACGAGCAGTACTTC	CASSLTTGGHGYEQYF
NA	TRBJ2-2	TRBD1	TRBV5-1	TGCGCCAGCAGCTTGGTGGGGACAGGGGACACCGGGGAGCTGTTTTTT	CASSLVGTGDTGELFF
NA	TRBJ1-3	TRBD1	TRBV15	TGTGCCACCAGCAGGCAGGGGGGCAGGAGCTCTGGAAACACCATATATTTT	CATSRQGGRSSGNTIYF